There are a few counts of the clone carrying this T cell receptor (beta chain). Its antigen is still unknown. This sample was taken from a study of cytomegalovirus exposure and HLA in healthy donors. Study-level points and caveats: A list of around 150 TCR beta chains associated with cytomegalovirus was given.

This CDR3 is 13 amino acids long. Trimming cost V 5 bases and J 4 bases; bases outside gene matches: 3. CDR1 is SGHTA and CDR2 is FQGTGA in the germline V gene. Data came from immunoSEQ multiplex PCR; TCRdb stores just in-frame clones and leaves some out. Seen here are 150,000 to 200,000 clones, roughly 90% observed once, and the top ten hold about a tenth. The TCR was taken from a woman between 18 and 30 years old in good health and CMV-seropositive. The sequencing input was PBMCs. The rearrangement links TRBV7-3 to TRBJ1-1; 8 bases agree with TRBD1. In DNA form, the CDR3 reads TGTGCCAGCAGCATTACAGGGGGCACTGAAGCTTTCTTT. Protein: CASSITGGTEAFF.